This TCR beta chain was recovered during a study of blood T cell repertoires in COVID-19. TCRdb's copy holds only in-frame clones and misses some; the assay was immunoSEQ multiplex PCR. The sample consists of approximately 300,000 clones, 90% to 95% of them appearing once. The sequence came from a woman aged 30 to 39 who had been exposed to COVID-19. What was sequenced was PBMCs or T cells enriched from blood (not recorded which).

For the CDR3, the DNA is TGTGCCAGCAGGAACAGGCGTGAGGCTTTCTTT. Protein product: CASRNRREAFF. The genes are TRBV12-3 or TRBV12-4 and TRBJ1-1; D is possibly TRBD1 (5 bases). The V and J ends lost 6 bases and 11 bases respectively, with 13 bases between them. The CDR3 runs to 11 residues.